Below, 2 T cell receptor beta chains from the same sample are listed, as sequenced in a study of T-cell memory formation after mild COVID-19. From the 5' RACE reads, TCRdb called clonotypes with MiXCR, one entry per CDR3 protein. The profile shows approximately 400,000 distinct CDR3 sequences, more than 15% of them singletons. The specimen was PBMCs or a T cell subset sorted from them (not recorded which). Receptors originate from a man younger than 35 who had mild COVID-19 (a few samples of this study predate the infection). Cell type and time point are not known.

This clonotype was recorded once. A much larger clone lies one base from this, so it may be a read error. The V and J genes are TRBV5-1 and TRBJ2-7, with D possibly matching TRBD1 (7 bases). The V and J ends lost 0 bases and 3 bases respectively, with 13 bases between them. Germline CDR1 reads SGHRS; CDR2 reads YFSETQ. This CDR3 is built from 15 residues. CDR3 region: CASSLGQGGHYEQYV. CDR3 sequence (DNA): TGCGCCAGCAGCTTGGGACAGGGAGGACACTACGAGCAGTACGTC.

This clonotype turned up a few times. The J gene is TRBJ2-3, the V gene TRBV7-2, with TRBD2 matching over 10 bases. With V trimmed by 5 bases and J by 2 bases, 7 bases remained unmatched. Germline V CDR1 and CDR2: SGHTA, FQGNSA. This CDR3 comprises 16 residues. DNA of the CDR3: TGTGCCAGCAGCAATCTTAGCGGGGGGAACACAGATACGCAGTATTTT. Its protein product is CASSNLSGGNTDTQYF. The whole variable domain, remainder taken from reference TRBV7-2 and TRBJ2-3, is GAGVSQSPSNKVTEKGKDVELRCDPISGHTALYWYRQSLGQGLEFLIYFQGNSAPDKSGLPSDRFSAERTGGSVSTLTIQRTQQEDSAVYLCASSNLSGGNTDTQYFGPGTRLTVL.